This T cell receptor beta chain was observed in a study of cytotoxic CD8 clonotypes in ibrutinib-treated CLL. Study findings and constraints: At baseline, clonality was higher than in age-matched healthy donors and correlated with CD8+ counts.

As regards this clone: Antigen: not known.

Researchers set a sequencing depth target of 1 in 200,000 to 1 in 1 million T cells. Produced via immunoSEQ multiplex PCR; TCRdb's table is partial and in-frame only. The table lists nearly 85,000 clones, 75% to 85% of them singletons. This CDR3 is built from 13 residues. V shed 1 base and J shed 4 bases, with 8 bases lying between them. Germline-derived CDR1 and CDR2 are SGHRS and YFSETQ. The chain couples TRBV5-1 to TRBJ1-1, with D maybe TRBD1 (6 bases). This specimen was PBMCs, taken after 12 months of ibrutinib treatment. This TCR came from a human donor with chronic lymphocytic leukemia. The CDR3 is CASSLLGATEAFF. CDR3 nucleotides: TGCGCCAGCAGCTTGCTGGGGGCCACTGAAGCTTTCTTT.